The clone carrying this T cell receptor beta chain was seen only a few times. The target antigen is unknown. The data derive from a study of identical twins. Study-wide results and caveats: Beta out-of-frame twin sharing showed a weaker excess.

Unique molecular identifiers were in the cDNA, with template-switch universal primer binding. TCRdb reprocessed the 5' RACE reads with MiXCR, giving one entry per CDR3 protein. Among 550,000 to 700,000 distinct CDR3 sequences listed, roughly 9.5% were seen once. The germline gives CDR1 SGHDT, CDR2 YYEEEE. This CDR3 spans 18 amino acids. V shed 3 bases, J shed 0 bases, and the junction held 8 bases outside the gene matches. These data were likewise used in another study, on yellow fever vaccine responses in identical twins.

This receptor was obtained from a woman under 30 in good health. Sequenced: PBMCs. The chain recombines TRBV5-6 with TRBJ2-4; 11 bases are shared with TRBD2. CDR3 residues: CASSSVTSGGGAKNIQYF. DNA of the CDR3: TGTGCCAGCAGCTCGGTAACTAGCGGGGGTGGAGCCAAAAACATTCAGTACTTC.